This T cell receptor beta chain appears in the sequencing data of a study of beta chain features in type 1 diabetes. The study, taken as a whole, reports: Among all four CD4+ subsets, Type 1 diabetes patients had TCRB CDR3s that were moderately but significantly shorter.

Expressed TCRB transcripts got sequenced, as all isolated RNA was reverse transcribed. Data came from immunoSEQ multiplex PCR; TCRdb stores just in-frame clones and leaves some out. Here the sample spans 250,000 to 350,000 clones, around 15% being singletons. Per the germline V gene, CDR1 is SGHTA and CDR2 is FQGNSA. CDR3 length equals 14 residues. Trimming removed 5 bases from V and 2 bases from J; junction bases left unmatched: 2. Worth noting for this clone: Its antigen is not identified.

V gene TRBV7-2 combines with J gene TRBJ2-3; 9 nucleotides line up with TRBD1. Sequenced input: central memory CD4+ T cells from blood. The sequence derives from a man aged 25 to 40 in good health. The CDR3 here is CASSRTGVTDTQYF. The CDR3 coding sequence is TGTGCCAGCAGCCGGACAGGGGTCACAGATACGCAGTATTTT.